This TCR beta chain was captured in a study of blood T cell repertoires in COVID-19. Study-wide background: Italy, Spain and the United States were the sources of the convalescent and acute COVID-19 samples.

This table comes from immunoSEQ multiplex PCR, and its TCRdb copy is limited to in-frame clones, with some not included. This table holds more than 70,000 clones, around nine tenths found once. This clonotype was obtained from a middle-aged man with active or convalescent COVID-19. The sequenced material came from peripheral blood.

CDR3 sequence: CASSLQGTDTQYF. The CDR3 bases are TGCGCCAGCAGCCTACAGGGAACAGATACGCAGTATTTT. V and J are TRBV5-1 and TRBJ2-3; possibly TRBD1 for D (6 bases). Trimming left V 4 bases short and J 3 bases short, with 9 bases between. Per germline, CDR1 SGHRS and CDR2 YFSETQ. This CDR3 is built from 13 residues.